The sequence of this T cell receptor beta chain was determined in a study of blood T cell repertoires in COVID-19. As for the study in general: From the United States, Italy and Spain came samples of acute and convalescent COVID-19. The cDNA or gDNA used as material had been derived from T cells, B-cell-depleted T cells, or PBMCs.

Trimming cost V 4 bases and J 2 bases; bases outside gene matches: 7. There are 16 residues in the CDR3. The V gene's germline CDR1 is LNHDA and CDR2 SQIVND (reference sequence). As handled by the study authors: By means of reference gene primer amplification, nucleated cell counts were estimated. Produced via immunoSEQ multiplex PCR; TCRdb's table is partial and in-frame only. V, J and clone size were drawn from that table, and D and trimming were deduced from the DNA. Here the sample spans about half a million clones, roughly 85% being singletons. The material sequenced was peripheral blood. V and J are TRBV19 and TRBJ2-7, with TRBD2 matching 11 bases. This sequence was found in a human donor in a cohort sampled during active COVID-19. The CDR3 reads CASSKSGLAGAYEQYF. The CDR3, as DNA: TGTGCCAGTAGTAAATCAGGACTAGCGGGCGCCTACGAGCAGTACTTC.